The TCR beta chain described here comes from a study of blood T cells in healthy people across ages. The CDR3 has 13 residues. V dropped 7 bases and J dropped 13; count of bases not matched to a gene: 14. Germline assignment: CDR1 SQVTM and CDR2 ANQGSEA. Study-wide results and limits: Diversity estimated from one million T cells was considered an underestimate.

Using a J-beta primer mix together with a sample-barcoded 5' primer, a second PCR was run for roughly 7 to 11 cycles. TCRdb called the 5' RACE reads again in MiXCR, with one record for every CDR3 protein. The table lists about 930,000 distinct CDR3 sequences, under 35% of them singletons, with roughly 10% in the top ten. This clonotype was detected a few times. Its antigen is not known. This may be a read error: a much more frequent sequence differs by one nucleotide. This sample was shared with a second study, whose subject was T cells of mothers and their children. From that report: Mothers yielded over 8 million CDR3 reads, children 3 million to 3.5 million each. The effect of thymic selection on TCR recombination output is similar between related and unrelated pairs. A slight, non-significant increase in overlap was found for related mother-child pairs relative to unrelated pairs.

The sequence derives from a woman in her thirties or forties in good health. The specimen sequenced was blood. V and J are TRBV29-1 and TRBJ2-1; the match to TRBD2 covers 9 bases. The CDR3 sequence: CSARGGKEETQFF. The CDR3 bases are TGCAGCGCGCGGGGGGGGAAAGAAGAGACCCAGTTCTTC.